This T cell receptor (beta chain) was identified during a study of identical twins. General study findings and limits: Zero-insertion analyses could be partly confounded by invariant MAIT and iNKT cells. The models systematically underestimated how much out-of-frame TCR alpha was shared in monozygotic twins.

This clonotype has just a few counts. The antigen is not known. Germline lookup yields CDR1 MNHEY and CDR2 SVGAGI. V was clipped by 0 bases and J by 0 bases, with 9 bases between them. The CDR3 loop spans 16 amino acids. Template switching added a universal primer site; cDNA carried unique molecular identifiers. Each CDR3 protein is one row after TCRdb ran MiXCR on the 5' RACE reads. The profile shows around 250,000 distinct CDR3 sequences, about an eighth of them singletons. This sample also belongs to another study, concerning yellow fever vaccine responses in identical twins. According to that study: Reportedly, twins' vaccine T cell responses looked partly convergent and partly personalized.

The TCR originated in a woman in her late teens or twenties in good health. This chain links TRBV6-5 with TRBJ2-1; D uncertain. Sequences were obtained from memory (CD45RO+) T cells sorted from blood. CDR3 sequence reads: CASSYSRLSSYNEQFF. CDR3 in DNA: TGTGCCAGCAGTTACTCCCGACTGAGCTCCTACAATGAGCAGTTCTTC.